The next 20 T cell receptor beta chains were all read from a single sample in a study of CD8 T cells in ankylosing spondylitis. TCRdb analysed the 5' RACE reads with MiXCR anew, one entry per CDR3 protein. The sample includes approximately 92,000 distinct CDR3 sequences, roughly 9.6% of them seen just once. The specimen was blood, either unsorted or a sorted T cell fraction (not recorded which). All receptors come from a male donor with ankylosing spondylitis or in good health (not recorded which).

This clonotype was observed many times. This sequence joins TRBV11-2 and TRBJ2-3, with TRBD2 as a possible D gene (6 bases). Trimming removed 0 bases from V and 0 bases from J, with 13 bases in between. CDR1 and CDR2 (germline): SGHAT, FQNNGV. This CDR3 contains 17 residues. CDR3 sequence: CASSLEGTQTSTDTQYF. CDR3 sequence (DNA): TGTGCCAGCAGCTTAGAGGGGACTCAAACTAGCACAGATACGCAGTATTTT. The entire variable domain, with the rest obtained from reference TRBV11-2 and TRBJ2-3, is as follows: EAGVAQSPRYKIIEKRQSVAFWCNPISGHATLYWYQQILGQGPKLLIQFQNNGVVDDSQLPKDRFSAERLKGVDSTLKIQPAKLEDSAVYLCASSLEGTQTSTDTQYFGPGTRLTVL.

There are many counts of this clonotype. The chain links TRBV20-1 to TRBJ2-5; 11 bases line up with TRBD2. V lost 3 bases and J lost 6; bases outside the gene matches: 6. Germline loops: CDR1 DFQATT, CDR2 SNEGSKA (reference sequence). The CDR3 spans 14 residues. CDR3 bases: TGCAGTGCTAGCGAGACTAGCGGGGAAAAGACCCAGTACTTC. It yields the protein CSASETSGEKTQYF.

About this clonotype: One junction end does not reproduce the germline sequence, and a read error may be involved. The rearrangement uses TRBV20-1 and TRBJ2-1; the match to TRBD2 covers 12 bases. This CDR3 spans 17 amino acids. Germline V gene data show CDR1 as DFQATT and CDR2 as SNEGSKA (reference sequence). DNA for the CDR3: TGCTGTGCTAGAGACCAAACAGGACTAGCGGGGTACAATGAGCAGTTCTTC. Translation gives CCARDQTGLAGYNEQFF.

This clonotype was seen ten or more times. The rearrangement links TRBV5-5 to TRBJ2-1, with 7 bases fitting TRBD2. CDR1 is SGHKS, CDR2 YYEKEE, per germline (reference sequence). Germline trimming cut 7 bases from V and 6 bases from J; bases unmatched to any gene: 1. The CDR3 has 11 residues. The CDR3 coding sequence is TGTGCCAGCCTAGCGGTCAATGAGCAGTTCTTC. Translation: CASLAVNEQFF.

This chain links TRBV5-1 with TRBJ2-5; 12 bases agree with TRBD1. Germline assignment: CDR1 SGHRS and CDR2 YFSETQ. The CDR3 is 16 residues long. Trimming took 3 bases from V and 5 from J; bases not matched to a gene: 8. Here the CDR3 DNA reads TGCGCCAGCAGCTCATCCGGGACAGGGGGCGCGGAGACCCAGTACTTC. The encoded protein is CASSSSGTGGAETQYF. The variable domain in full, with the rest retrieved from reference TRBV5-1 and TRBJ2-5, is KAGVTQTPRYLIKTRGQQVTLSCSPISGHRSVSWYQQTPGQGLQFLFEYFSETQRNKGNFPGRFSGRQFSNSRSEMNVSTLELGDSALYLCASSSSGTGGAETQYFGPGTRLLVL.

In this sample, this clonotype turned up many times. V is TRBV6-1 and J is TRBJ2-7, with TRBD1 identical over 9 bases. After removal of 7 bases from V and 1 base from J, the junction contained 8 bases not matched to a gene. Per germline, CDR1 MNHNS and CDR2 SASEGT. This CDR3 has 15 amino acids. CDR3 in DNA: TGTGCCAGCAATGTACGGACAGGGGTTTCCTACGAGCAGTACTTC. Translated, it gives CASNVRTGVSYEQYF.

This clonotype was observed at least ten times. This chain links TRBV2 with TRBJ2-2, with D hard to call. Germline V CDR1 and CDR2: SNHLY, FYNNEI. The CDR3 spans 12 residues. Trimming cost V 7 bases and J 7 bases, with 10 bases left between them. CDR3: CASKILGGELFF. CDR3 coding DNA: TGTGCCAGCAAAATTCTTGGCGGGGAGCTGTTTTTT.

The V gene is TRBV11-3, the J gene TRBJ2-7; D ambiguous. The CDR3 totals 12 residues. Germline assignment: CDR1 SGHNT and CDR2 YENEEA. V was cut by 0 bases and J by 4 bases, with 4 bases left in between. The CDR3 coding sequence is TGTGCCAGCAGCTTAGATGGATACGAGCAGTACTTC. Translated, it gives CASSLDGYEQYF. Full variable domain (rest looked up from reference TRBV11-3 and TRBJ2-7): EAGVVQSPRYKIIEKKQPVAFWCNPISGHNTLYWYLQNLGQGPELLIRYENEEAVDDSQLPKDRFSAERLKGVDSTLKIQPAELGDSAVYLCASSLDGYEQYFGPGTRLTVT.

This clonotype appeared many times. V is TRBV6-5 and J is TRBJ1-2; the D is unclear. Per the germline V gene, CDR1 is MNHEY and CDR2 is SVGAGI. The CDR3 loop spans 16 amino acids. Trimming took 0 bases from V and 4 from J, leaving 15 bases between them. The CDR3 coding sequence is TGTGCCAGCAGTTACTCGATATTAGAAGACATCTATGGCTACACCTTC. This codes for CASSYSILEDIYGYTF.

Ten or more counts support this clonotype. The chain links TRBV5-1 to TRBJ2-1; 12 nucleotides agree with TRBD2. The germline CDR1 and CDR2 sequences are SGHRS and YFSETQ. V lost 0 bases, J lost 6 bases, and 7 bases stayed unmatched. The CDR3 extends over 17 amino acids. The CDR3 sequence: CASSLAKTSGGLNEQFF. The DNA of the CDR3 is TGCGCCAGCAGCTTGGCCAAGACTAGCGGGGGCCTCAATGAGCAGTTCTTC. The variable domain in full, completed from reference TRBV5-1 and TRBJ2-1, reads KAGVTQTPRYLIKTRGQQVTLSCSPISGHRSVSWYQQTPGQGLQFLFEYFSETQRNKGNFPGRFSGRQFSNSRSEMNVSTLELGDSALYLCASSLAKTSGGLNEQFFGPGTRLTVL.

About this clonotype: This clone may be a read error of a much larger clone one base away. The chain combines TRBV11-2 with TRBJ1-1; D is perhaps TRBD1 (6 bases). The CDR3 has 14 residues. Germline assignment: CDR1 SGHAT and CDR2 FQNNGV. In DNA form, the CDR3 reads TGTGTCAGCAGCTTAGGGGGGCGAAACACTGAAGCTTTCTTT. Its protein is CVSSLGGRNTEAFF.

This clonotype was recorded at least ten times. The rearrangement joins TRBV20-1 to TRBJ2-2; 9 nucleotides align to TRBD1. CDR1 is DFQATT, CDR2 SNEGSKA, per germline (reference sequence). This CDR3 region has 16 residues. V lost 6 bases to trimming and J lost 2 bases; unmatched junction nucleotides: 10. CDR3 in amino acids: CSATQQGAFNTGELFF. CDR3 nucleotide sequence: TGCAGTGCCACCCAACAGGGGGCCTTTAACACCGGGGAGCTGTTTTTT.

Many counts were recorded for this clonotype. The CDR3 nucleotides read TGCAGCGTTGCTAGGGGAAACACTGAAGCTTTCTTT. Protein product: CSVARGNTEAFF. J is TRBJ1-1 and V is TRBV29-1; D possibly corresponds to TRBD1 (5 bases). CDR3 length: 12 amino acids. The germline V and J ends were trimmed by 4 bases and 2 bases, with 8 bases remaining between them. Germline lookup yields CDR1 SQVTM and CDR2 ANQGSEA.

In its sample, this clonotype was seen many times. The chain has TRBV27 and TRBJ2-3; D possibly uses TRBD1 or TRBD2 (6 bases each). There are 15 residues in the CDR3. Between the trimmed V and J ends, which lost 0 bases and 6 bases, there was a span of 13 bases. CDR1 MNHEY and CDR2 SMNVEV come from the germline V gene (reference sequence). In DNA, the CDR3 is TGTGCCAGCAGTTTATCGGGGGGCACCCCCGATACGCAGTATTTT. Its translation: CASSLSGGTPDTQYF.

The CDR3 DNA reads TGTGCCAGCAGCTTAGGGGGGCCTCCTTACAATGAGCAGTTCTTC. Protein sequence: CASSLGGPPYNEQFF. The chain combines TRBV11-2 with TRBJ2-1; a weak D match, TRBD1 (6 bases). CDR1 and CDR2 from the germline V gene are SGHAT and FQNNGV. The germline V and J ends were trimmed by 1 base and 4 bases, with 11 bases remaining between them. The CDR3 has 15 amino acids.

This chain links TRBV6-6 with TRBJ2-1; D is unclear. The CDR3 length is 12 residues. From germline, CDR1 is MNHNY and CDR2 SVGAGI (reference sequence). V was cut by 2 bases and J by 6 bases, with 5 bases left in between. The CDR3 spells CASSYRTNEQFF. The CDR3, as DNA: TGTGCCAGCAGTTACCGCACCAATGAGCAGTTCTTC.

The V gene is TRBV18, the J gene TRBJ2-2, with D unclear. The CDR3 sequence is 15 residues long. The V and J ends lost 1 base and 1 base respectively, with 7 bases between them. The germline gives CDR1 KGHSH, CDR2 LQKENI. CDR3 protein: CASSPRTVNTGELFF. Here the CDR3 DNA reads TGTGCCAGCTCACCACGTACGGTGAACACCGGGGAGCTGTTTTTT.

In this sample, this clonotype turned up many times. The chain couples TRBV3-1 to TRBJ2-7; no definite D call. The V gene's germline CDR1 is LGHDT and CDR2 YNNKEL (reference sequence). This CDR3 has 13 residues. The germline V and J ends were trimmed by 4 bases and 4 bases, with 11 bases remaining between them. Here the CDR3 DNA reads TGTGCCAGCAGCCTGACGACCCGGTACGAGCAGTACTTC. This codes for CASSLTTRYEQYF.

At least ten counts were recorded for this clonotype. The chain couples TRBV24-1 to TRBJ1-5, with 7 bases aligning to TRBD1. CDR3 length: 14 amino acids. Germline V CDR1 and CDR2: KGHDR, SFDVKD. The trim removed 12 bases at V and 3 bases at J, leaving 10 bases unmatched. The CDR3 sequence is CAVQGRGDNQPQHF. The CDR3 nucleotides read TGTGCCGTACAGGGGCGAGGTGACAATCAGCCCCAGCATTTT.

In its sample, this clonotype was seen a few times. The chain uses TRBV21-1 and TRBJ1-2; the D call of TRBD1 is as the table states it, not checked on the DNA. TRBV21-1 is designated a pseudogene. The CDR3 consists of 14 residues. This chain's CDR3 is CASSNLDRTYGYTF. CDR3 in DNA: TGTGCCAGCAGCAACCTGGACAGGACTTATGGCTACACCTTC.